The 19 T cell receptor beta chains presented below share a single source sample, sequenced in a study of CD8 T cells in Susac syndrome. The authors reverse transcribed about 0.45 to 1 ug RNA with random hexamers. TCRdb re-derived calls from the immunoSEQ multiplex PCR reads in MiXCR, one entry per CDR3 protein. The table shows tens of thousands of distinct CDR3 sequences, with 80% to 95% occurring only once. Sequencing was performed on CD8+ T cells from PBMCs. Receptors were obtained from a human donor in good health.

V gene TRBV29-1 combines with J gene TRBJ1-1; 7 bases agree with TRBD1. The germline V gene encodes CDR1 SQVTM and CDR2 ANQGSEA. V was pared by 4 bases and J by 5 bases, with 4 bases of the junction left unmatched. This CDR3 is 12 amino acids long. CDR3 in DNA: TGCAGCGTTGGACAGGGTGTAACTGAAGCTTTCTTT. This codes for CSVGQGVTEAFF.

This chain links TRBV10-2 with TRBJ2-5; TRBD2 matches at 7 bases. The trim removed 3 bases at V and 5 bases at J, leaving 0 bases unmatched. From germline, CDR1 is WSHSY and CDR2 SAAADI. The CDR3 length is 12 residues. CDR3 nucleotides: TGCGCCAGCAGTGACGGGGGGGAGACCCAGTACTTC. This codes for CASSDGGETQYF.

This chain uses TRBV27 with TRBJ2-1; D is perhaps TRBD1 (5 bases). V lost 5 bases, J lost 4 bases, and 18 bases lay in between. Germline lookup yields CDR1 MNHEY and CDR2 SMNVEV (reference sequence). The CDR3 consists of 16 residues. This CDR3 is CASSDPGWGGYNEQFF. CDR3 coding DNA: TGTGCCAGCAGTGATCCAGGGTGGGGCGGATACAATGAGCAGTTCTTC.

This sequence joins TRBV13 and TRBJ2-6, with TRBD2 matching 7 bases. The CDR3 extends over 15 amino acids. J gave up 4 bases and V 5 bases, and 5 bases lay outside the gene matches. The germline V gene encodes CDR1 PRHDT and CDR2 FYEKMQ (reference sequence). Written as DNA, the CDR3 is TGTGCCAGCAGCCCACGGGAGGCCGGGGCCAACGTCCTGACTTTC. It is translated as CASSPREAGANVLTF.

This chain connects TRBV11-2 to TRBJ2-5; unclear D gene. CDR1 is SGHAT, CDR2 FQNNGV, per germline. The CDR3 sequence is 13 residues long. V gave up 0 bases and J gave up 5 bases, with 7 bases separating them. The CDR3 bases are TGTGCCAGCAGCTTAGACCCGCGGGAGACCCAGTACTTC. This sequence encodes CASSLDPRETQYF.

J is TRBJ2-7 and V is TRBV7-8; either TRBD1 or TRBD2 may fit D (5 bases each). CDR1 and CDR2 from the germline V gene are SGHVS and FQNEAQ. The CDR3 totals 15 residues. V shed 5 bases and J shed 2 bases, with 16 bases lying between them. CDR3 DNA: TGTGCCAGCAGCGGAACTTCGGGGCCCCCCTACGAGCAGTACTTC. Encoded protein: CASSGTSGPPYEQYF.

V usage is TRBV20-1 and J usage is TRBJ2-7; 8 bases are a match to TRBD2. Germline values: CDR1 DFQATT, CDR2 SNEGSKA (reference sequence). This CDR3 region has 13 residues. V lost 6 bases to trimming and J lost 2 bases; unmatched junction nucleotides: 6. The CDR3 protein is CSASGGITYEQYF. DNA for the CDR3: TGCAGTGCGTCGGGGGGGATTACCTACGAGCAGTACTTC.

This clonotype has just one count. The CDR3 nucleotides read TGTGCCACCGCACCCCAGGAATACTACGAGCAGTACTTC. It codes for CATAPQEYYEQYF. The gene calls are TRBV6-5 and TRBJ2-7, with D unclear. In germline, CDR1 is MNHEY, CDR2 SVGAGI. V was shortened by 10 bases and J by 3 bases, with 16 bases between the two germline ends. The CDR3 loop spans 13 amino acids.

The V and J genes are TRBV10-3 and TRBJ2-5; TRBD2 matches 8 bases. J was trimmed by 1 base and V by 10 bases; bases with no gene match: 2. This CDR3 has 12 amino acids. The germline V gene has CDR1 ENHRY and CDR2 SYGVKD. The CDR3 nucleotides are TGTGCCACGCGGGGGGCCCAAGAGACCCAGTACTTC. Protein sequence: CATRGAQETQYF.

The chain joins TRBV14 to TRBJ1-4; D is unclear. This CDR3 region has 14 residues. Germline V gives CDR1 SGHDN, CDR2 FVKESK. The germline V and J ends were trimmed by 3 bases and 8 bases, with 13 bases remaining between them. The CDR3 loop is CASSQMEREEKLFF. CDR3 DNA sequence: TGTGCCAGCAGCCAGATGGAACGGGAGGAAAAACTGTTTTTT.

This rearrangement joins TRBV24-1 to TRBJ2-7; the D is unclear. CDR1 and CDR2 from the germline V gene are KGHDR and SFDVKD. This CDR3 spans 13 amino acids. V was clipped by 4 bases and J by 0 bases, with 6 bases between them. As DNA, the CDR3 is TGTGCCACCAGTGACCAGTCCTCCTACGAGCAGTACTTC. It translates to CATSDQSSYEQYF.

The chain uses TRBV12-3 or TRBV12-4 and TRBJ1-1; 8 bases are a match to TRBD1. V trimming: 6 bases; J trimming: 1 base; junction bases outside the gene matches: 4. The CDR3 is 14 amino acids. DNA for the CDR3: TGTGCCAGCAGCCGTGGACAGGGGAACACTGAAGCTTTCTTT. Its protein product is CASSRGQGNTEAFF.

The rearrangement joins TRBV28 to TRBJ2-3, with 14 bases matching TRBD2. Per germline, CDR1 MDHEN and CDR2 SYDVKM. CDR3 length: 16 residues. V was clipped by 4 bases and J by 5 bases; unmatched bases: 5. The CDR3 spells CASSYGTSGSGDTQYF. CDR3 DNA: TGTGCCAGCAGTTACGGGACTAGCGGGAGTGGAGATACGCAGTATTTT.

This chain links TRBV3-1 with TRBJ2-7; tentative D call: TRBD2 (6 bases). The CDR3 is 12 residues long. Trimming took 8 bases from V and 5 from J, leaving 13 bases between them. Germline loops: CDR1 LGHDT, CDR2 YNNKEL (reference sequence). Here the CDR3 DNA reads TGTGCCAGCCGGGACTGGGGCGACGAGCAGTACTTC. As protein: CASRDWGDEQYF.

The genes are TRBV30 and TRBJ2-5, with a weak D call TRBD2 (6 bases). Per germline, CDR1 GTSNPN and CDR2 SVGIG (reference sequence). Trimming took 4 bases from V and 5 from J, leaving 14 bases between them. The CDR3 is 13 amino acids. The CDR3 DNA is TGTGCCTGGACCCGGACTAAAACGGAGACCCAGTACTTC. Its translation is CAWTRTKTETQYF.

This clonotype showed up just once. The chain recombines TRBV7-9 with TRBJ2-1; D not resolved. Germline CDR1 is SEHNR and CDR2 is FQNEAQ (reference sequence). The CDR3 loop spans 13 amino acids. V lost 5 bases and J 6 bases, leaving 11 bases between the germline ends. CDR3 loop: CASSPSRSNEQFF. As DNA, the CDR3 is TGTGCCAGCAGCCCCTCACGATCCAATGAGCAGTTCTTC.

This clonotype was found a few times. This chain uses TRBV5-1 with TRBJ2-7; 10 bases are a match to TRBD1. The CDR3 totals 15 residues. Germline V CDR1 and CDR2: SGHRS, YFSETQ. Trimming took 5 bases from V and 5 from J; bases not matched to a gene: 10. The CDR3 nucleotides are TGCGCCAGCAGTACGGGACAGGGGTCTCACGACGAGCAGTACTTC. Protein sequence: CASSTGQGSHDEQYF.

Only one count was recorded for this clonotype. The chain uses TRBV3-1 and TRBJ2-1; TRBD2 matches 8 bases. CDR1 and CDR2 (germline): LGHDT, YNNKEL (reference sequence). The CDR3 has 16 amino acids. V lost 4 bases, J lost 4 bases, and 9 bases stayed unmatched. The CDR3 loop is CASSRVTSGLYNEQFF. CDR3 sequence (DNA): TGTGCCAGCAGCCGAGTCACTAGCGGCTTGTACAATGAGCAGTTCTTC.

This chain connects TRBV13 to TRBJ1-1; no definite D call. From germline, CDR1 is PRHDT and CDR2 FYEKMQ (reference sequence). Trimming cost V 8 bases and J 2 bases, with 12 bases left between them. The CDR3 is 13 residues long. In DNA form, the CDR3 reads TGTGCCAGCCTGCGTAGGACTAACACTGAAGCTTTCTTT. Its protein is CASLRRTNTEAFF.